What follows are 23 T cell receptor beta chains derived from one specimen sequenced in a study of T cells in Graves' hyperthyroidism and ophthalmopathy. What was amplified from RNA transcripts were TCR beta CDR3 regions. TCR CDR3 regions were first amplified by RT-PCR with HTBI primers. Via MiXCR, TCRdb re-called the multiplex PCR reads, giving one row per CDR3 protein. This table has 700,000 or so distinct CDR3 sequences, roughly 15% appearing once. Material: blood. The receptors here all came from a man aged 18 to 29 with Graves' hyperthyroidism.

This chain uses TRBV27 with TRBJ1-4, with TRBD1 matching 7 bases. This CDR3 has 14 residues. The ends lost 4 bases at V and 6 bases at J; junction bases unmatched: 5. The germline V gene has CDR1 MNHEY and CDR2 SMNVEV (reference sequence). The CDR3 reads CASSSDRDDEKLFF. The CDR3 bases are TGTGCCAGCAGTTCCGACAGGGACGATGAAAAACTGTTTTTT.

This clonotype has only a few counts. The chain couples TRBV11-3 to TRBJ2-4; a weak D match, TRBD1 (6 bases). The CDR3 runs to 12 residues. Germline V CDR1 and CDR2: SGHNT, YENEEA. Trimming took off 5 bases at V and 9 bases at J, with 11 bases between the two ends. The CDR3 is CASSRQVGIQYF. In nucleotides, the CDR3 is TGTGCCAGCAGCCGACAGGTGGGCATTCAGTACTTC.

The J gene is TRBJ2-3, the V gene TRBV5-1, with a possible D match to TRBD1 (6 bases). CDR3 length: 16 residues. Germline-derived CDR1 and CDR2 are SGHRS and YFSETQ. V lost 0 bases and J 5 bases, leaving 16 bases between the germline ends. This chain's CDR3 is CASSLEYPGDRDTQYF. CDR3 nucleotide sequence: TGCGCCAGCAGCTTGGAGTATCCAGGGGATCGAGATACGCAGTATTTT.

This clonotype appeared many times. The chain combines TRBV2 with TRBJ1-5; the D is unclear. The CDR3 spans 12 residues. Germline CDR1 SNHLY, CDR2 FYNNEI. Trimming took off 4 bases at V and 6 bases at J, with 7 bases between the two ends. Written as DNA, the CDR3 is TGTGCCAGCAGTGCCCAGAGTCAGCCCCAGCATTTT. Translated: CASSAQSQPQHF.

There are many counts of this clonotype. The chain employs TRBV7-9 and TRBJ1-1, with D perhaps matching TRBD1 (6 bases). CDR3 length: 16 residues. V lost 0 bases to trimming and J lost 0 bases, with 11 bases between them. From germline, CDR1 is SEHNR and CDR2 FQNEAQ (reference sequence). The CDR3 DNA reads as TGTGCCAGCAGCTTAGCGGGGGCAGGGATGAACACTGAAGCTTTCTTT. It encodes CASSLAGAGMNTEAFF.

This clonotype was recorded many times. The chain employs TRBV30 and TRBJ2-2, with a weak D call TRBD1 (5 bases). Germline V lookup: CDR1 GTSNPN, CDR2 SVGIG (reference sequence). The CDR3 has 14 residues. Deletions cut 4 bases from V and 2 bases from J, with 11 bases between. The CDR3 DNA is TGTGCCTGGAATAGTAGGGGAAACACCGGGGAGCTGTTTTTT. Amino acid sequence: CAWNSRGNTGELFF.

The CDR3 bases are TGCGCCAGCAGCCAAGGGATAGGGAACCCTAACTATGGCTACACCTTC. Amino acid sequence: CASSQGIGNPNYGYTF. The rearrangement links TRBV4-1 to TRBJ1-2; D gene unclear. The CDR3 contains 16 residues. V was trimmed by 1 base and J by 0 bases, leaving 12 bases between them. Germline V lookup: CDR1 MGHRA, CDR2 YSYEKL.

In this sample, this clonotype turned up many times. This CDR3 reads CASSPRRTAAYEQYF. The CDR3, as DNA: TGTGCCAGCAGCCCCAGACGGACAGCAGCCTACGAGCAGTACTTC. The chain recombines TRBV28 with TRBJ2-7; D is perhaps TRBD1 (6 bases). V dropped 6 bases and J dropped 2 bases, with 17 bases sitting between them. Germline V lookup: CDR1 MDHEN, CDR2 SYDVKM. There are 15 residues in the CDR3.

As concerns this clonotype: This CDR3 fails to terminate in the conserved phenylalanine or tryptophan, so it likely reflects a read error. V and J are TRBV6-1 and TRBJ1-1; the D is unclear. In germline, CDR1 is MNHNS, CDR2 SASEGT. The CDR3 contains 15 residues. The ends were cut back, 3 bases at V and 3 bases at J, with 14 bases in the middle. Written as DNA, the CDR3 is TGTGCCAGCAGTGAGACTATTCGGTGGGACACTGAAGCTTTCCTT. Residues: CASSETIRWDTEAFL.

This clonotype was counted at least ten times. The chain is built from TRBV7-8 and TRBJ2-7; TRBD1 might be the D (6 bases). CDR1 and CDR2 (germline): SGHVS, FQNEAQ. V was cut by 0 bases and J by 3 bases, with 12 bases left in between. This CDR3 comprises 15 residues. CDR3 coding DNA: TGTGCCAGCAGCTTAGCCGGACAGTCCTACTACGAGCAGTACTTC. As protein: CASSLAGQSYYEQYF.

There are a few counts of this clonotype. This chain connects TRBV6-1 to TRBJ1-2; 10 bases align to TRBD1. CDR3 size: 16 residues. Germline V gene lookup returns CDR1 MNHNS and CDR2 SASEGT. With V trimmed by 2 bases and J by 5 bases, 8 bases remained unmatched. The CDR3 here is CASSEYGTGEQYGYTF. The CDR3 nucleotides read TGTGCCAGCAGTGAATATGGGACAGGGGAGCAATATGGCTACACCTTC.

This clonotype was seen at least ten times. The chain carries TRBV12-5 and TRBJ2-7; possibly TRBD1 or TRBD2 for D (5 bases each). The CDR3 consists of 15 residues. CDR1 and CDR2 (germline): LGHNT, FRNRAP. The V end was cut by 1 base, the J end by 3 bases, with 13 bases between. The CDR3 DNA is TGTGCTAGTGGTTTGGCTACGGGGCAAGGCTACGAGCAGTACTTC. It encodes CASGLATGQGYEQYF.

This clonotype was seen at least ten times. The rearrangement uses TRBV28 and TRBJ2-1, with D possibly matching TRBD1 (6 bases). V lost 4 bases and J lost 6, with 10 bases in between. The germline gives CDR1 MDHEN, CDR2 SYDVKM. The CDR3 length is 13 residues. The CDR3 is CASSSTGFNEQFF. The CDR3 DNA sequence: TGTGCCAGCAGTTCTACAGGGTTCAATGAGCAGTTCTTC. The full variable domain, completed using reference TRBV28 and TRBJ2-1, is DVKVTQSSRYLVKRTGEKVFLECVQDMDHENMFWYRQDPGLGLRLIYFSYDVKMKEKGDIPEGYSVSREKKERFSLILESASTNQTSMYLCASSSTGFNEQFFGPGTRLTVL.

The V and J genes are TRBV28 and TRBJ2-1, with D maybe TRBD1 (6 bases). The CDR3 has 12 residues. The germline gives CDR1 MDHEN, CDR2 SYDVKM. Trimming cost V 9 bases and J 5 bases, with 11 bases left between them. The CDR3 loop reads CASGTSDNEQFF. CDR3 sequence (DNA): TGTGCCAGTGGGACAAGCGACAATGAGCAGTTCTTC.

This clonotype was observed at least ten times. The rearrangement uses TRBV7-3 and TRBJ2-1; D remains ambiguous. Trimming left V 5 bases short and J 6 bases short, with 17 bases between. CDR1 and CDR2 from the germline V gene are SGHTA and FQGTGA. The CDR3 consists of 15 residues. The CDR3 loop is CASSPFAGSGNEQFF. In nucleotides, the CDR3 is TGTGCCAGCAGCCCGTTCGCTGGTTCGGGCAATGAGCAGTTCTTC. Drawing the rest from reference TRBV7-3 and TRBJ2-1, the complete variable domain is GAGVSQTPSNKVTEKGKYVELRCDPISGHTALYWYRQSLGQGPEFLIYFQGTGAADDSGLPNDRFFAVRPEGSVSTLKIQRTERGDSAVYLCASSPFAGSGNEQFFGPGTRLTVL.

This clonotype has a single count. The chain is built from TRBV6-1 and TRBJ1-4; D is uncertain. Germline V gives CDR1 MNHNS, CDR2 SASEGT. Trimming stripped 4 bases from V and 7 bases from J, with 7 bases between. This CDR3 is built from 12 residues. For the CDR3, the DNA is TGTGCCAGCAGTGGACGGAGTGAAAAACTGTTTTTT. This translates into CASSGRSEKLFF.

This clonotype was seen repeatedly, ten times or more. The chain joins TRBV10-3 to TRBJ2-2; 9 bases align to TRBD1. Germline CDR1 reads ENHRY; CDR2 reads SYGVKD. The CDR3 extends over 15 amino acids. V was clipped by 6 bases and J by 3 bases; unmatched bases: 5. The CDR3 DNA sequence: TGTGCCATCAGGACGGACAGGGGAGACACCGGGGAGCTGTTTTTT. This encodes CAIRTDRGDTGELFF.

This clonotype was detected a few times. This chain joins TRBV20-1 and TRBJ2-1; 11 bases are a match to TRBD2. The CDR3 loop spans 16 amino acids. V lost 1 base to trimming and J lost 7 bases; unmatched junction nucleotides: 9. Germline CDR1 reads DFQATT; CDR2 reads SNEGSKA (reference sequence). This CDR3 is CSARVPLAGGRNEQFF. CDR3 in DNA: TGCAGTGCTAGAGTTCCCCTAGCGGGAGGAAGAAATGAGCAGTTCTTC.

This clonotype showed up many times. CDR3 coding DNA: TGTGCCAGCAGTTACTCGAACGGCAGGGCGGTGACAAACATTCAGTACTTC. Residues: CASSYSNGRAVTNIQYF. The chain employs TRBV6-2 or TRBV6-3 and TRBJ2-4; D is possibly TRBD1 (5 bases). Per the germline V gene, CDR1 is MNHEY and CDR2 is SVGEGT. Trimming took off 0 bases at V and 6 bases at J, with 18 bases between the two ends. The CDR3 runs 17 residues.

This clonotype was picked up one time. This chain joins TRBV6-9 and TRBJ2-5; D remains unclear. In germline, CDR1 is MNHGY, CDR2 SVAAGI. The V and J ends lost 4 bases and 2 bases respectively, with 17 bases between them. The CDR3 is 16 residues long. CDR3 loop: CASSWKGRPPQETQYF. CDR3 DNA: TGTGCCAGCAGTTGGAAAGGACGGCCCCCACAAGAGACCCAGTACTTC.

The chain recombines TRBV28 with TRBJ2-1; TRBD2 matches 8 bases. The CDR3 runs 16 residues. Germline loops: CDR1 MDHEN, CDR2 SYDVKM. V was clipped by 3 bases and J by 5 bases; unmatched bases: 9. Here the CDR3 DNA reads TGTGCCAGCAGTTTCGGCACTAGCGGAGCCAACAATGAGCAGTTCTTC. This codes for CASSFGTSGANNEQFF.

The CDR3 here is CASSSGRPDGYTF. In nucleotides, the CDR3 is TGTGCCAGCAGCTCGGGACGGCCTGATGGCTACACCTTC. The chain couples TRBV7-9 to TRBJ1-2, with D perhaps matching TRBD1 (5 bases). The CDR3 contains 13 residues. CDR1 is SEHNR and CDR2 is FQNEAQ in the germline V gene (reference sequence). V shed 4 bases and J shed 6 bases, with 12 bases lying between them.

The chain links TRBV7-3 to TRBJ2-7, with a possible D match to TRBD2 (6 bases). The V gene lost 5 bases and the J gene lost 6 bases, with 14 bases spanning the gap. The CDR3 sequence is 13 residues long. The germline V gene encodes CDR1 SGHTA and CDR2 FQGTGA. The CDR3 nucleotides are TGTGCCAGCAGCACCGACGCGGGGTTCGAGCAGTACTTC. Protein product: CASSTDAGFEQYF.